This record looks at one T cell receptor beta chain sequence and its context. The antigen remains undetermined. The sample originates from a study of cytomegalovirus exposure and HLA in healthy donors. Study results and limitations: Relative to equally common others, HLA-associated TCR beta chains showed greater clonal expansion in a later analysis. Prediction of most subjects' HLA-A and HLA-B alleles by TCR beta sequences was reportedly accurate. A likely sequencing artifact accounted for one observed cluster of highly shared sequence variants.

The primer mix had 60 Vbeta and 13 Jbeta primers. Sequenced by immunoSEQ multiplex PCR; TCRdb stores in-frame clones only, minus some. This table holds 150,000 to 200,000 clones, about 65% found once. V lost 3 bases and J 5 bases, leaving 17 bases between the germline ends. The CDR3 runs to 16 residues. Germline-derived CDR1 and CDR2 are LNHNV and YYDKDF (reference sequence). Each donor's status was that of a healthy bone marrow donor. The chain recombines TRBV15 with TRBJ2-1; D unresolved. The sample comprised PBMCs. The source is a woman aged 18-30 years in good health and CMV-seropositive. The CDR3 reads CATSSDLTNRDNEQFF. The CDR3 DNA reads as TGTGCCACCAGCAGTGATCTAACGAACCGGGACAATGAGCAGTTCTTC.